Below, one T cell receptor beta chain is given with its context. MiXCR, applied by TCRdb to the RT-PCR reads, yields one record per CDR3 protein. The repertoire holds 500,000 to 550,000 distinct CDR3 sequences, approximately 20% seen once, with under 3.5% in the top ten. Germline-derived CDR1 and CDR2 are SQVTM and ANQGSEA. The CDR3 contains 13 residues. The germline V and J ends were trimmed by 7 bases and 7 bases, with 20 bases remaining between them. This entry belongs to a study of response to subunit inactivated influenza vaccine. The same sample was also used in a study of T cells expressing NK-cell markers. As that report states: In generating TCR beta cDNA, 5'RACE template switching with UMIs was used.

This chain uses TRBV29-1 with TRBJ2-7; TRBD2 might be the D (6 bases). The sample consisted of CD4+ T cells sorted from PBMCs, taken 12 days after vaccination. This TCR was sampled from a man aged 50-60 years who received an inactivated influenza vaccine. CDR3 in amino acids: CSALGTPGQEQYF. Here the CDR3 DNA reads TGCAGCGCCCTCGGGACTCCTGGGCAGGAGCAGTACTTC.